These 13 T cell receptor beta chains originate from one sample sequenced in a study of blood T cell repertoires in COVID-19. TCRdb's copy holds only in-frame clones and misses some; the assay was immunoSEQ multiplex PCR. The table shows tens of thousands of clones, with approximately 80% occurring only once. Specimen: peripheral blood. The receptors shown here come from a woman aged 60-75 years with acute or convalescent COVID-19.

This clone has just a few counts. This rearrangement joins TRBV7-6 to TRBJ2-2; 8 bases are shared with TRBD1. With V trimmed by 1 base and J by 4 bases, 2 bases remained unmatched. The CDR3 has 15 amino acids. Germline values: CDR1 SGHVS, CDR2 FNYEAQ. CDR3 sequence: CASSLEQGATGELFF. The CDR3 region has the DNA TGTGCCAGCAGCTTAGAGCAGGGGGCCACCGGGGAGCTGTTTTTT.

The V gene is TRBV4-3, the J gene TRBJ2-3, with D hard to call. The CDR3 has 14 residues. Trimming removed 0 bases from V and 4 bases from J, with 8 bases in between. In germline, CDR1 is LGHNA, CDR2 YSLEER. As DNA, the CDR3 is TGCGCCAGCAGCCAAGATCCCAGGCCAGATACGCAGTATTTT. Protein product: CASSQDPRPDTQYF.

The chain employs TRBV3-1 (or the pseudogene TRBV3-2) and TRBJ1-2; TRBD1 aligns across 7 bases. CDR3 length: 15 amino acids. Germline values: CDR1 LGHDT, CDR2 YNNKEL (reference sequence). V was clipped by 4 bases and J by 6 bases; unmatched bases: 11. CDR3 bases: TGTGCCAGCAGCCTCCGAACAGGGGTCGGGGATGGCTACACCTTC. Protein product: CASSLRTGVGDGYTF.

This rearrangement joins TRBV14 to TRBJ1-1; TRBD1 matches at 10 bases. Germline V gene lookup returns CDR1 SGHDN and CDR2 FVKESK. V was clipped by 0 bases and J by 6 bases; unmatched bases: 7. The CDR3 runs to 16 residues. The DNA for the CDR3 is TGTGCCAGCAGCCAAGACCCGACAGGGGGCCGTTCTGAAGCTTTCTTT. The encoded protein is CASSQDPTGGRSEAFF.

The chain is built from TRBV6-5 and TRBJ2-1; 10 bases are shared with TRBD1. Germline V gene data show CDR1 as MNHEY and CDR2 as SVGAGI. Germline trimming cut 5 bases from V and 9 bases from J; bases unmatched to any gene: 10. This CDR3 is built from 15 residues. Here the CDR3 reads CASSPRGTGVGEQFF. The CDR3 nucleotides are TGTGCCAGCAGTCCACGAGGGACAGGGGTGGGTGAGCAGTTCTTC.

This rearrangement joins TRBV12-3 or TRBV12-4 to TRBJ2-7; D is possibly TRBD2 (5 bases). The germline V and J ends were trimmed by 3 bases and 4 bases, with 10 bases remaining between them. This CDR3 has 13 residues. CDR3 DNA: TGTGCCAGCAGTTTGCGGGTTAGTTACGAGCAGTACTTC. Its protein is CASSLRVSYEQYF.

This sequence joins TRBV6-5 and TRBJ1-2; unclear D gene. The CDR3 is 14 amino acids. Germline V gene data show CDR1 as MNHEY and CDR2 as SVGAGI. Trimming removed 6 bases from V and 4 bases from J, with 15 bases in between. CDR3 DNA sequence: TGTGCCAGCAGATACAATAGCATTTCCTATGGCTACACCTTC. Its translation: CASRYNSISYGYTF.

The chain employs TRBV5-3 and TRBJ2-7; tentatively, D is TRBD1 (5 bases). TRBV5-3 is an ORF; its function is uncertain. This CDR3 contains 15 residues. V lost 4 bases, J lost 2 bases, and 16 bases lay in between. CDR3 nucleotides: TGTGCCAGAAGCCTTACCCCAGGGCCCCCCTACGAGCAGTACGTC. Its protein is CARSLTPGPPYEQYV.

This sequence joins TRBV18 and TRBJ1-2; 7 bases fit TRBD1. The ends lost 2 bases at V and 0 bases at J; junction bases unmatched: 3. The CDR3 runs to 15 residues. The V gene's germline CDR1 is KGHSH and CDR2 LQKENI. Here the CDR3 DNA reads TGTGCCAGCTCACCAGAGGGGACAGCTAACTATGGCTACACCTTC. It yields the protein CASSPEGTANYGYTF.

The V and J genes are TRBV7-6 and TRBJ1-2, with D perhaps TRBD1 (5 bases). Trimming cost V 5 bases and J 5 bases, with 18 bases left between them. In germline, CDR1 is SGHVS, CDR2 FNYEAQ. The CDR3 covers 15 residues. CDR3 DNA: TGTGCCAGCAGCCCCCTTCAGGGAATGGGATATGGCTACACCTTC. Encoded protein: CASSPLQGMGYGYTF. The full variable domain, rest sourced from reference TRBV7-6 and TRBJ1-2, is GAGVSQSPRYKVTKRGQDVALRCDPISGHVSLYWYRQALGQGPEFLTYFNYEAQQDKSGLPNDRFSAERPEGSISTLTIQRTEQRDSAMYRCASSPLQGMGYGYTFGSGTRLTVV.

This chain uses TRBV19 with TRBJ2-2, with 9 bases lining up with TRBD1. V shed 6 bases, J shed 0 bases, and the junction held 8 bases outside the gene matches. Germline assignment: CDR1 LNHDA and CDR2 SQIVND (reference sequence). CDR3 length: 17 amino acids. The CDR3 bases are TGTGCCAGTAGGGAAGGGACAGGGAGAACGAACACCGGGGAGCTGTTTTTT. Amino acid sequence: CASREGTGRTNTGELFF.

CDR3 DNA: TGTGCCAGCTCACCAGGACAGACTAACTATGGCTACACCTTC. The encoded protein is CASSPGQTNYGYTF. This chain joins TRBV18 and TRBJ1-2, with a possible D match to TRBD1 (6 bases). Trimming cost V 2 bases and J 0 bases, with 7 bases left between them. The CDR3 is 14 amino acids. CDR1 is KGHSH and CDR2 is LQKENI in the germline V gene.

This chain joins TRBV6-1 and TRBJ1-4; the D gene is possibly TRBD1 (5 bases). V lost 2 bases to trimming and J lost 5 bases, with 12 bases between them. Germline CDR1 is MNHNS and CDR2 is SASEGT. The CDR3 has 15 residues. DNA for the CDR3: TGTGCCAGCAGTGAACGGACACCGGTAAATGAAAAACTGTTTTTT. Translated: CASSERTPVNEKLFF.